This TCR beta chain was documented in a study of cytomegalovirus exposure and HLA in healthy donors (dated by TCRdb to about 2017). With regard to the full study: According to an earlier analysis of several hundred of the donors, some 180 million T cells yielded roughly 110 million unique TCR beta sequences and around 280 Gb of sequence data. Using immunosequencing, the study profiled T cell repertoires from 666 subjects and related those repertoires to cytomegalovirus serostatus. Rather than using new phenotypic data, the later analysis identified candidate immune exposures from TCR beta sequences and from how often those sequences occurred across donors. The genetic ancestry cluster associated with self-reported Caucasian donors included around four fifths of the approximately 430 genotyped donors. A handful of DR-DQ haplotypes were handled as single units for association and clustering because linkage in the cohort was strong. Roughly 300 gigabases of sequencing data and about 92 million unique TCR sequences made up an early release that covered 640 HLA-typed donors. To study patterns of TCR occurrence, a later analysis re-analyzed previously published TCR beta repertoires from several hundred donors and added high-resolution HLA genotyping. An earlier analysis of 587 of the donors used high-throughput TCR beta sequencing to judge whether each TCR beta V gene segment behaved as functional or pseudogenic. The study aimed to test whether cataloging public T cell receptors could reveal signatures of past pathogen exposure. Besides the first cohort of hundreds of subjects, a separate validation cohort made up of around 120 different subjects was used. Typing coverage varied by locus: about 620-630 donors for A, B, C, DRB1 and DQB1; more than 500 for DQA1; nearly 610 for DPA1; around 450 for DPB1. A later genetic analysis used genome-wide SNP genotypes for about 60% of the roughly 700 donors, treating that subset as a discovery cohort. Among a few hundred genotyped donors of the cohort, an average of approximately 240,000 unique TCR beta nucleotide sequences were sequenced per donor, around a sixth of them non-productive. Both class I and class II loci were covered by HLA typing, at four-digit resolution. Donor age, sex, ethnicity and CMV serostatus were compiled alongside the repertoire data. High-throughput TCR immunosequencing, statistical association of individual TCRs with disease status, and machine learning were combined to predict cytomegalovirus infection status. Every discovery cohort repertoire had been produced on one sequencing platform.

Library preparation was by the immunoSEQ multiplex PCR assay. For the multiplex PCR, a mixture combining 60 forward primers for TCR Vbeta segments and 13 reverse primers for TCR Jbeta segments was used. The CDR3 region of rearranged TCR beta genes was amplified from genomic DNA by a multiplex PCR assay. On the Illumina HiSeq System, the amplified TCR beta libraries were sequenced as 87-base-pair reads. The source study handled its data this way. A later analysis counted about 80 million unique TCR beta chains across the 550 to 750 repertoires, and some 11 million of these chains were shared by at least two donors. A nearest-neighbor algorithm error-corrected the raw reads and collapsed the reads into unique sequences, merging closely related sequences to remove PCR and sequencing errors. V, D and J gene segments were assigned by aligning CDR3 sequences to IMGT reference sequences. For a sequence to be retained, at least a six-nucleotide match to both a V gene segment and a J gene segment was required. Rearrangements were called productive when the CDR3 lacked stop codons and stayed in frame with V and J; all others were non-productive. CDR3 was defined according to IMGT convention as the region running from the second conserved V-encoded cysteine to the conserved J-encoded phenylalanine. The earlier analysis of some 540 of the donors excluded any sequence lacking an unambiguous match to a single V gene segment. In an earlier analysis of 450 to 700 of the donors, V segments were called functional above 56.7% productive rearrangements and were called segregating when the between-donor standard deviation exceeded 5%. To diagnose cytomegalovirus status from the catalog of TCR beta chain sequences, a statistical classification framework was built. In a later analysis, TCR nucleotide sequences were compared against IMGT/GENE-DB human TR gene sequences so that V and J genes could be assigned. In a later analysis, CDR3 sequences and most-parsimonious VDJ recombination scenarios were assigned using the TCRdist pipeline. In a later analysis, each TCR beta chain was defined by its CDR3 amino acid sequence together with its V-gene family, and reads without a unique V-gene family were excluded. To address suspected cross-contamination and a sequencing artifact, a later analysis removed 550 to 750 highly shared, low-generation-probability nucleotide sequences. In a later analysis, a clonal expansion index was calculated for each public chain from normalized within-repertoire ranks of inferred template counts. Generation probabilities in a later analysis came from a VDJ recombination model fitted to out-of-frame rearrangements, and those results were checked against IGoR. A later analysis scored TCR-TCR, TCR-HLA and TCR-CMV co-occurrence with hypergeometric tests, applying a repertoire-size bias correction to TCR pairs. To estimate false discovery rates, a later analysis permuted the HLA or CMV assignments 20 times. A later analysis grouped co-occurring TCRs with DBSCAN, adding TCRdist sequence similarity when clustering within HLA-allele-positive subsets. For co-occurrence clustering, repertoires with fewer than 30,000 or more than 120,000 public chains were excluded, along with 4 to 6 repertoires with anomalous nucleotide sharing. What TCRdb holds here is the immuneACCESS table cut down to in-frame rearrangements. Part of the clones is not present; checked against another copy, under half of the missing clones reflect an unresolved V gene, and the others are unexplained. Clone size and the V and J calls come from that table; the DNA yielded D and trimming. The sample table holds approximately 180,000 clones, of which around nine tenths were seen once. The biggest ten clones account for approximately 1.9% of the sample.

The cohort comprised fewer than 700 healthy bone marrow donors. At the time of sampling, every cohort member was nominally healthy, though immune exposures that went unrecorded were likely present. The donor was CMV seronegative and belonged to the group of 350 or so seronegative cohort members. Each donor provided a peripheral blood sample, and peripheral blood mononuclear cells were used for TCR beta sequencing. Genomic DNA was extracted from the blood cell samples with the Qiagen DNeasy Blood Extraction Kit. A note on this clone: Its antigen is unknown. Nothing much larger sits one base from this clone, and base qualities are not available.

The germline V gene (reference sequence) provides CDR1 MNHEY and CDR2 SMNVEV. V gives up 2 bases and J gives up 3 bases, and the segment between their germline ends measures 9 bases. From the cysteine up to the phenylalanine, the CDR3 has a length of 14 residues. Just the 42-base CDR3 DNA is kept, in frame starting at base 1. The paper as a whole reports these results and caveats: In a later genetic analysis, fewer N-insertions in productive TCRs were reported among donors in an Asian-associated ancestry cluster than the approximately 710-donor mean. V-gene and J-gene trimming of TCR beta chains was associated with a missense DCLRE1C variant in a later genetic analysis, and the association was replicated in an independent cohort. In a later analysis, the rate of TCR association differed among HLA loci, with DRB1 alleles having the most associated TCRs and HLA-C alleles having the fewest. The study gave a list of 150 to 200 TCR beta chains associated with cytomegalovirus. The presence/absence analyses assumed that sequencing depth was roughly uniform across donors, and that assumption may not be true. Over 15 rarely observed V segments, including chromosome 9 orphons, were excluded from the earlier analysis of almost 600 of the donors because counts were too low. Because the 87-base-pair reads could not distinguish some IMGT-functional V segments, including TRBV6-2 and TRBV6-3, those segments were excluded. Because HLA typing was missing for some donors at each locus, association tests included only the typed subset. A later analysis found that HLA-associated TCR beta chains were more clonally expanded and had lower generation probabilities than equally common non-associated chains. A few of the identified cytomegalovirus-associated TCR beta chains were confirmed in vitro to be specific for cytomegalovirus antigens. Most TCR sequences were observed very rarely across donors, whereas some public TCRs were present in many individuals. Broadly in line with IMGT annotations, most TCR beta V segments showed up in productive rearrangements about 87% or about 30% of the time in an earlier analysis of a few hundred of the donors. This cohort had only TCR beta chains sequenced, and the lack of alpha or paired-chain data limited which features could be detected. Linkage disequilibrium might explain the correlated functional status among segregating V segments, but an unknown experimental factor could not be excluded. A further reported finding was that TCR beta sequences accurately predicted the HLA-A and HLA-B alleles for most subjects in the first cohort. The sequencing pipeline was judged likely to have produced a cluster of highly shared sequence variants as a technical artifact. The authors suggested that the approach could potentially be generalized to other disease states and immunological phenotypes. According to a later analysis, most CMV-associated TCR beta chains appeared to be HLA-restricted, and the HLA associations seemed to be driven largely by CMV exposure. CMV serostatus was the only immune exposure information available for the cohort. The classifier was reported to diagnose cytomegalovirus status with high specificity and sensitivity in both the original cohort and the validation cohort. Strong co-occurrence of HLA alleles, especially DR and DQ, made assigning TCR associations to individual alleles difficult. A later analysis associated about 18,000 TCR beta sequences with specific HLA alleles at a false discovery rate of 0.05. Several of the top co-occurrence clusters appeared to be linked to parvovirus B19, influenza, CMV and Epstein-Barr virus, according to a later analysis.

The receptor chain draws on TRBV27 and TRBJ2-3, and possibly TRBD1, on 6 matching bases. This clonotype originated in a woman aged 18-29 years in good health and CMV-seronegative. Sequenced sample: PBMCs. The CDR3 has the sequence CASSLKGVTDTQYF. The DNA reads TGTGCCAGCAGTTTAAAGGGGGTAACAGATACGCAGTATTTT.